This TCR beta chain was identified in a study of T cell responses to AZD1222 COVID-19 vaccine. Points on this clone: Its antigen is as yet unknown.

Repertoires were generated with immunoSEQ multiplex PCR, while TCRdb's copy carries only in-frame clones and drops some. The data show 120,000 to 150,000 clones, approximately 90% seen once. Second-dose timings of about 4 or about 12 weeks were pooled. Trimming stripped 3 bases from V and 7 bases from J, with 12 bases between. CDR1 and CDR2 from the germline V gene are SQVTM and ANQGSEA. This CDR3 is 12 amino acids long. Study-wide results and caveats: In a largely white British group with more females than males, clonal diversity was possibly underestimated.

The specimen was peripheral blood, collected 28 days after the second AZD1222 dose. This clonotype was sampled from an adult who received the AZD1222 COVID-19 vaccine. This chain uses TRBV29-1 with TRBJ1-1; no firm D call. This chain's CDR3 is CSVESEPFEAFF. The CDR3 DNA reads as TGCAGCGTTGAGAGCGAACCTTTTGAAGCTTTCTTT.